The TCR beta chain under discussion was sequenced for a study of control samples from healthy donors and cancer patients (dated by TCRdb to the early 2020s). Library generation was performed with the immunoSEQ multiplex PCR assay. What TCRdb holds here is the immuneACCESS table cut down to in-frame rearrangements. Part of the clones is not present; checked against another copy, under half of the missing clones reflect an unresolved V gene, and the others are unexplained. This sample is represented by under 30,000 clones; roughly 87% of them were singletons. The top ten clones comprise about 4.3% of the sample. In regard to this clone: Its antigen has not been determined. No per-base quality is available; no much larger clone lies one base away.

Sequenced: formalin-fixed, paraffin-embedded tissue. The receptor comes from a female donor with melanoma.

The nucleotide sequence reads TGTGCCAGCAGCTCCTACACAGATACGCAGTATTTT. Its protein product is CASSSYTDTQYF. Rearrangement joined TRBV7-2 to TRBJ2-3; there is no confident call for the D gene. From cysteine to phenylalanine, the CDR3 is 12 amino acids long. Of all the DNA, just the CDR3 is kept, 36 bases in frame from base 1. The germline V gene gives CDR1 as SGHTA and CDR2 as FQGNSA. The V end loses 4 bases and the J end loses 2 bases, and a stretch of 4 bases separates them.